This TCR beta chain was captured by sequencing in a study of CD8 T cells in Susac syndrome. Overall study findings and caveats: It was acknowledged by the study that relatively few individuals were included in its TCR sequencing and HLA analysis.

About this clonotype itself: Antigen: not known.

Germline V gene sequence: CDR1 SNHLY, CDR2 FYNNEI. The CDR3 contains 15 residues. Trimming cost V 1 base and J 4 bases, with 11 bases left between them. With random hexamers, roughly 0.45 to 1 ug RNA was reverse transcribed. The immunoSEQ assay covered 54 Vbeta and 13 Jbeta segments for CDR3. From the immunoSEQ multiplex PCR reads, TCRdb called clonotypes with MiXCR, one entry per CDR3 protein. The sample yields about 400,000 distinct CDR3 sequences, more than 70% seen once. Each multiple sclerosis control was a treatment-naive patient with relapsing-remitting disease that was either stable or active.

The sample comprised CD8+ T cells from PBMCs. V is TRBV2 and J is TRBJ2-1; D perhaps matches TRBD2 (6 bases). The clonotype was recovered from a human donor with multiple sclerosis. In nucleotides, the CDR3 is TGTGCCAGCAGTGAAGGCCAGCGGGCTTACAATGAGCAGTTCTTC. This translates into CASSEGQRAYNEQFF. The full variable domain, in which reference TRBV2 and TRBJ2-1 provide the parts outside the CDR3, is EPEVTQTPSHQVTQMGQEVILRCVPISNHLYFYWYRQILGQKVEFLVSFYNNEISEKSEIFDDQFSVERPDGSNFTLKIRSTKLEDSAMYFCASSEGQRAYNEQFFGPGTRLTVL.